Reported below is one T cell receptor beta chain. What it binds is unknown. This entry is derived from a study of T cells in localized non-small cell lung cancer. Study-wide results and caveats: T cell clonality was highest in uninvolved adjacent lung, above tumor. Without multi-region sequencing, intratumor heterogeneity could not be excluded.

CDR3 size: 13 residues. Germline lookup yields CDR1 SGHDT and CDR2 YYEEEE. V was clipped by 4 bases and J by 7 bases; unmatched bases: 7. Method: immunoSEQ multiplex PCR; TCRdb's copy keeps in-frame clones and lacks some. The data show approximately 20,000 clones, about nine tenths seen once. This clonotype was obtained from a man aged 40-75 years with stage I lung adenocarcinoma. The material sequenced was peripheral blood, taken before any cancer treatment. The chain joins TRBV5-6 to TRBJ2-7, with 8 nucleotides matching TRBD2. As DNA, the CDR3 is TGTGCCAGCAGCCCCTGGGTAGCGGGAGAGCAGTACTTC. Protein: CASSPWVAGEQYF.